One T cell receptor (beta chain) is described in this entry. The target of this receptor is not known. No quality values exist for individual bases; no much larger clone is one base distant. This record comes from a study of blood T cell repertoires in COVID-19 (dated by TCRdb to the early 2020s). About the investigation overall: The collaborator samples originated in the United States, Italy and Spain and spanned the acute and convalescent phases of COVID-19. The material from the prospective study consisted of cDNA or gDNA derived from T cells, B-cell-depleted T cells, or PBMCs. A de-identified subject ID, COVID-19 status, age in years and sex were almost always included in the sample metadata. Where available, HLA class I and class II types were taken from metadata supplied by the sample provider and were not determined by assay-based typing. The repertoires were made available in a free public database intended to serve as a resource for research on the immune response to SARS-CoV-2. The samples were drawn from the first 160 participants of the ongoing ImmuneRACE study and from over 950 subjects provided by 6 global collaborators. The dataset comprised deeply sampled blood TCRbeta repertoires from subjects exposed to, actively infected with, or recovered from COVID-19. Broader findings and caveats from the paper: The quantity of clinical and demographic metadata differed by source and by participant and was supplied without curation.

One collaborating source in Seattle enrolled patients while the patients were actively infected and followed the patients over time throughout the course of disease. Whole blood was collected in K2EDTA tubes by collaborating institutions according to the institutions' own protocols. For TCRbeta analysis, collaborators shipped samples in one of three forms: frozen whole blood, isolated PBMCs, or DNA extracted from either of those sample types. The immunoSEQ Assay, a bias-controlled multiplex PCR, was used to amplify TCRbeta CDR3 regions from genomic DNA. The authors' pipeline ran thus. The number of nucleated cells in each sample was estimated from the amplification of reference gene primers within the assay. Sequence reads were collapsed and filtered to measure the absolute abundance of every unique TCRbeta CDR3 rearrangement. Productive Simpson clonality was computed per sample as the square root of Simpson's diversity index over productive rearrangements. What TCRdb holds here is the immuneACCESS table cut down to in-frame rearrangements. Part of the clones is not present; checked against another copy, under half of the missing clones reflect an unresolved V gene, and the others are unexplained. The DNA was the basis for D and trimming; V, J and clone size are from that table. Within this sample are tens of thousands of clones, with just over 90% of them counted one time only. The ten largest clones add up to about 0.34% of the sample.

CDR1 and CDR2, looked up from the germline V gene, are SNHLY and FYNNEI. The CDR3 numbers 13 residues from cysteine through phenylalanine. Only CDR3 DNA is held: 39 bases, read in frame from base 1. Trimming takes 4 bases off V and 7 bases off J; junction bases not matched to a gene: 4. The source of this sequence is a man in his forties or fifties with COVID-19, enrolled during active disease. The chain joins TRBV2 to TRBJ1-2, and TRBD1 matches 9 of the central bases. The sequenced material came from peripheral blood. The nucleotide sequence reads TGTGCCAGCAGTGGGACAGGGGAATTTGGCTACACCTTC. Its translation reads: CASSGTGEFGYTF.